Shown below are 10 T cell receptor beta chains from a single sample sequenced in a study of blood T cells in healthy people across ages. Using a J-beta primer mix together with a sample-barcoded 5' primer, a second PCR was run for roughly 7 to 12 cycles. A single record per CDR3 protein comes from TCRdb applying MiXCR to the 5' RACE reads. The sample includes hundreds of thousands of distinct CDR3 sequences, approximately 30% seen only once; the top ten take approximately 14%. The sequenced sample consisted of blood. Receptor source: a woman over 75 in good health.

This chain connects TRBV6-2 or TRBV6-3 to TRBJ1-6; D is ambiguous. The CDR3 sequence is 15 residues long. Germline-derived CDR1 and CDR2 are MNHEY and SVGEGT. V was pared by 8 bases and J by 7 bases, with 18 bases between. CDR3 nucleotide sequence: TGTGCCAGCTCATCTACAGACGACCTAAATTCACCCCTCCACTTT. This translates into CASSSTDDLNSPLHF.

This clonotype showed up just once. J is TRBJ2-3 and V is TRBV28; TRBD2 aligns across 9 bases. This CDR3 contains 15 residues. CDR1 and CDR2 (germline): MDHEN, SYDVKM. J lost 6 bases, V lost 5 bases, and 9 bases had no gene match. CDR3 nucleotides: TGTGCCAGCAGTACTGGCGGGGGGGCCTCGGATACGCAGTATTTT. Its translation: CASSTGGGASDTQYF.

Many counts were recorded for this clonotype. J is TRBJ1-2 and V is TRBV6-2 or TRBV6-3, with D possibly TRBD1 on 5 matching bases. The CDR3 is 13 amino acids. The germline CDR1 and CDR2 sequences are MNHEY and SVGEGT. Trimming took 6 bases from V and 4 from J, leaving 12 bases between them. The CDR3 bases are TGTGCCAGCAGAGGGACGGCCTTCTATGGCTACACCTTC. Translation: CASRGTAFYGYTF.

This clonotype was counted many times. The chain employs TRBV12-3 or TRBV12-4 and TRBJ2-7; D is possibly TRBD2 (7 bases). Trimming cost V 3 bases and J 0 bases, with 12 bases left between them. CDR3 length: 15 residues. The CDR3 bases are TGTGCCAGCAGTTTTGGGCGGGGGCCCTCCTACGAGCAGTACTTC. This sequence encodes CASSFGRGPSYEQYF.

This clonotype was counted many times. V and J are TRBV9 and TRBJ2-2, with 8 bases matching TRBD2. Unmatched junction bases numbered 5, after V lost 5 bases and J lost 5 bases. The length of the CDR3 is 14 residues. Germline V lookup: CDR1 SGDLS, CDR2 YYNGEE. CDR3 sequence: CASRGLGETGELFF. CDR3 nucleotide sequence: TGTGCCAGCAGGGGACTAGGAGAAACCGGGGAGCTGTTTTTT.

This clonotype was observed a few times. A clone one base away is much larger, so this may be a read error. V gene TRBV20-1 combines with J gene TRBJ2-5; TRBD2 might be the D (7 bases). The CDR3 runs 12 residues. Germline-derived CDR1 and CDR2 are DFQATT and SNEGSKA (reference sequence). The CDR3 sequence is CRAKEGGETQYF. The CDR3 DNA reads TGCAGGGCCAAAGAGGGGGGGGAGACCCAGTACTTC.

In the case of this clonotype: Just one base apart from a much larger clone, this may be a read error. CDR3 region: CASSDSGASTETQYF. CDR3 nucleotides: TGTGCCAGCAGTGACAGCGGGGCTAGCACAGAGACGCAGTATTTT. The chain links TRBV6-1 to TRBJ2-3, with 7 bases fitting TRBD2. CDR1 is MNHNS and CDR2 is SASEGT in the germline V gene. The length of the CDR3 is 15 residues.

On this clonotype itself: This sequence may be a read error, since a much larger clone differs from it by one base. The chain recombines TRBV24-1 with TRBJ2-7; 9 positions agree with TRBD1. The CDR3 covers 16 residues. V was pared by 5 bases and J by 1 base, with 8 bases of the junction left unmatched. Germline lookup yields CDR1 KGHDR and CDR2 SFDVKD. DNA for the CDR3: TGTGCCACCAGTGGTTCCGGGACAGGGCAATCCTACGAGCAGTACTTC. Encoded protein: CATSGSGTGQSYEQYF.

The chain joins TRBV3-1 to TRBJ1-2, with 10 bases that match TRBD1. CDR3 length: 14 residues. Germline V gene data show CDR1 as LGHDT and CDR2 as YNNKEL (reference sequence). V was pared by 3 bases and J by 8 bases, with 6 bases of the junction left unmatched. CDR3: CASSHRQGARGYTF. As DNA, the CDR3 is TGTGCCAGCAGCCATAGACAGGGGGCGCGGGGCTACACCTTC.

This clonotype was observed a few times. The chain joins TRBV30 to TRBJ1-1; D is uncertain. The CDR3 runs 12 residues. The germline gives CDR1 GTSNPN, CDR2 SVGIG (reference sequence). V lost 6 bases and J lost 4, with 12 bases in between. CDR3 sequence: CACHTGRTEAFF. Written as DNA, the CDR3 is TGTGCCTGTCACACGGGCCGCACTGAAGCTTTCTTT.